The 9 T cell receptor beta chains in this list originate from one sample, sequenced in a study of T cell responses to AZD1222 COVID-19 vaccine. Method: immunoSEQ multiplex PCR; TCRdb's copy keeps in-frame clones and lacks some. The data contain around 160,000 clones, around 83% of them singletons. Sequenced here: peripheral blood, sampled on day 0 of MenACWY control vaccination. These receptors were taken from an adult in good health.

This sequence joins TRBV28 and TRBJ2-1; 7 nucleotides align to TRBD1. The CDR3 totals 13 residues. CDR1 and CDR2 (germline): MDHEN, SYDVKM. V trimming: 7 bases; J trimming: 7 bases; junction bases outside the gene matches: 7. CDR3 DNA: TGTGCCAGCAAGGGGGACAGATGGAATGAGCAGTTCTTC. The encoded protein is CASKGDRWNEQFF.

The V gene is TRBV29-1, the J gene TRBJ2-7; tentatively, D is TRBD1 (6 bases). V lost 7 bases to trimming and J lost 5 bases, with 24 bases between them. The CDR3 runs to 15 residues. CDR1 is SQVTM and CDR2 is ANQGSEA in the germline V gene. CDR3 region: CSARSALGQRDEQYF. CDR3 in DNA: TGCAGCGCCCGAAGCGCCCTCGGACAGAGGGACGAGCAGTACTTC.

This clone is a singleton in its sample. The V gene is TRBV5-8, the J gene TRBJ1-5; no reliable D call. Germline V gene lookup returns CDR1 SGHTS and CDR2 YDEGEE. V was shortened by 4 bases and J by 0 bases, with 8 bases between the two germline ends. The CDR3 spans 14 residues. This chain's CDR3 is CASSPDNSNQPQHF. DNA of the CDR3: TGTGCCAGCAGCCCTGATAATAGCAATCAGCCCCAGCATTTT.

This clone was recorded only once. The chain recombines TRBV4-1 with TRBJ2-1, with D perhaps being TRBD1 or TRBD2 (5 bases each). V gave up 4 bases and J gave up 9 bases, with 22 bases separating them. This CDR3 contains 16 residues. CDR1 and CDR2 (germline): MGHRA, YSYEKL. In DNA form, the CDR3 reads TGCGCCAGCAGCCCCTCGACGGGGCCCCTTAGGGTTGAGCAGTTCTTC. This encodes CASSPSTGPLRVEQFF.

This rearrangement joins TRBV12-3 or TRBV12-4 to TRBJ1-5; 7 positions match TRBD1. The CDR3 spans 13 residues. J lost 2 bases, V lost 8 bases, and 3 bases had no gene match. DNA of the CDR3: TGTGCCAGCGGAACAGGGGGCAATCAGCCCCAGCATTTT. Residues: CASGTGGNQPQHF.

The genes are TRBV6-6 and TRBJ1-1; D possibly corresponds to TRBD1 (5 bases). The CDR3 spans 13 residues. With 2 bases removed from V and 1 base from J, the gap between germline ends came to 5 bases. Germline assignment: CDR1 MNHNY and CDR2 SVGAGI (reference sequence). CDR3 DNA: TGTGCCAGCAGTTACGGACAGAACACTGAAGCTTTCTTT. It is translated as CASSYGQNTEAFF.

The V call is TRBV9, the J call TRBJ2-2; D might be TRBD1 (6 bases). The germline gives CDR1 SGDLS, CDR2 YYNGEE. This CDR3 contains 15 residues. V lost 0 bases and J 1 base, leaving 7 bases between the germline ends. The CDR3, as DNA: TGTGCCAGCAGCGTAGGGGGGCTGAACACCGGGGAGCTGTTTTTT. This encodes CASSVGGLNTGELFF. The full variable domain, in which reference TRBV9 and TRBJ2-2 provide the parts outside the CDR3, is DSGVTQTPKHLITATGQRVTLRCSPRSGDLSVYWYQQSLDQGLQFLIQYYNGEERAKGNILERFSAQQFPDLHSELNLSSLELGDSALYFCASSVGGLNTGELFFGEGSRLTVL.

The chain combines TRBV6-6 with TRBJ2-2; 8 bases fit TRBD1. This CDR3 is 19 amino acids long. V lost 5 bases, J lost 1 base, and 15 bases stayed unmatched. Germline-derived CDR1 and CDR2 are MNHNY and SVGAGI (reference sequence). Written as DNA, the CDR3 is TGTGCCAGCAGTCCAAAGTTGGGGGCGGGACAGGAGAACACCGGGGAGCTGTTTTTT. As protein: CASSPKLGAGQENTGELFF.

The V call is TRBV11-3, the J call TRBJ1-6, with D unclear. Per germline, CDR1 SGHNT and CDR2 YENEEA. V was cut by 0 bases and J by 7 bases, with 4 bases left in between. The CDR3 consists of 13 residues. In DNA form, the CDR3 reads TGTGCCAGCAGCTTAGATGGGAATTCACCCCTCCACTTT. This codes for CASSLDGNSPLHF.